This T cell receptor (beta chain) appears in the sequencing data of a study of T cells in Graves' hyperthyroidism and ophthalmopathy. The TCR beta CDR3 regions underwent amplification using RNA transcripts as the source. First-round RT-PCR with HTBI primers amplified the TCR CDR3 region. MiXCR was run by TCRdb on the multiplex PCR reads, yielding one entry per CDR3 protein. The sample includes over 200,000 distinct CDR3 sequences, approximately 20% of them seen just once. The CDR3 contains 14 residues. V was shortened by 6 bases and J by 2 bases, with 14 bases between the two germline ends. This clonotype was sampled from a man in his forties or fifties with Graves' hyperthyroidism. Sequences were obtained from blood. V usage is TRBV12-3 or TRBV12-4 and J usage is TRBJ2-7; a possible D gene is TRBD1 (6 bases). The CDR3 sequence is CASSPRGAAYEQYF. The CDR3, as DNA: TGTGCCAGCAGCCCCAGGGGAGCCGCCTACGAGCAGTACTTC.